The clone carrying this TCR beta chain was seen a handful of times. The antigen remains unidentified. The V end was cut by 3 bases, the J end by 7 bases, with 18 bases between. Germline V gene data show CDR1 as MDHEN and CDR2 as SYDVKM. This CDR3 has 15 residues. Assay: immunoSEQ multiplex PCR; the TCRdb copy retains only in-frame clones and omits some. The sample contains roughly 1 million clones, 70% to 80% of which appear only once. The data originate from a study of shared clonotypes between healthy human individuals. Study summary: Each donor contributed plates that comprised three CD4 naive, three CD4 memory, two CD8 naive and one CD8 memory. Whole-study findings and limits: Roughly 4.6% of naive CD4 clonotypes were common to several donors. An expected dependence of interdonor clonotype sharing on sequencing depth was noted.

The sequenced sample consisted of memory CD4+ T cells from PBMCs. Sample subset: CD45RA-negative fraction. This TCR was recovered from a man younger than 35 in good health. Some clones in this sample may be carry-over from other donors' samples. The chain couples TRBV28 to TRBJ1-1, with D tentatively TRBD1 (6 bases). The CDR3: CASSFRRGQSVEAFF. CDR3 sequence (DNA): TGTGCCAGCAGTTTTCGTCGGGGACAATCCGTTGAAGCTTTCTTT. Filled out from reference TRBV28 and TRBJ1-1, the complete variable domain reads DVKVTQSSRYLVKRTGEKVFLECVQDMDHENMFWYRQDPGLGLRLIYFSYDVKMKEKGDIPEGYSVSREKKERFSLILESASTNQTSMYLCASSFRRGQSVEAFFGQGTRLTVV.